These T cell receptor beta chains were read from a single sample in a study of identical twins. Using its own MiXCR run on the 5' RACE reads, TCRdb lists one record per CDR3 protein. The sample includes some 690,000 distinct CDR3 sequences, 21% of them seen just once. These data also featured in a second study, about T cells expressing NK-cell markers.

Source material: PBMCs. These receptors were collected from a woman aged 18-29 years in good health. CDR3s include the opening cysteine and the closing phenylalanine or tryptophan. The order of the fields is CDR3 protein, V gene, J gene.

cdr3_aa: CASRPGQTYEQYF
v_call: TRBV28
j_call: TRBJ2-7

cdr3_aa: CASIPSPRSYNEQFF
v_call: TRBV12-3/TRBV12-4
j_call: TRBJ2-1

cdr3_aa: CASSHPGTMKETQYF
v_call: TRBV4-3
j_call: TRBJ2-5

cdr3_aa: CASSLGTARSTQYF
v_call: TRBV5-6
j_call: TRBJ2-5

cdr3_aa: CASTRRQIGSYNEQFF
v_call: TRBV12-3/TRBV12-4
j_call: TRBJ2-1

cdr3_aa: CASSSRGFATNEKLFF
v_call: TRBV7-9
j_call: TRBJ1-4

cdr3_aa: CASSLLGTETGELFF
v_call: TRBV5-1
j_call: TRBJ2-2

cdr3_aa: CSARGWVGNEKLFF
v_call: TRBV20-1
j_call: TRBJ1-4

cdr3_aa: CSATRPLAANEQFF
v_call: TRBV20-1
j_call: TRBJ2-1

cdr3_aa: CASQRGPSGANVLTF
v_call: TRBV5-6
j_call: TRBJ2-6

cdr3_aa: CASRGGLPGGTQYF
v_call: TRBV6-1
j_call: TRBJ2-5

cdr3_aa: CASRRGTAEAFF
v_call: TRBV11-2
j_call: TRBJ1-1

cdr3_aa: CASSPHRDTQYF
v_call: TRBV14
j_call: TRBJ2-3

cdr3_aa: CASSGTSGGLGTQYF
v_call: TRBV10-1
j_call: TRBJ2-3

cdr3_aa: CASIPRAWGFGPDTQYF
v_call: TRBV5-6
j_call: TRBJ2-3

cdr3_aa: CASSLRGVPYEQYF
v_call: TRBV27
j_call: TRBJ2-7

cdr3_aa: CASSSPGQGLNEQFF
v_call: TRBV6-5
j_call: TRBJ2-1

cdr3_aa: CAISESKPDTSYNEQFF
v_call: TRBV10-3
j_call: TRBJ2-1

cdr3_aa: CSASGREGGEFF
v_call: TRBV20-1
j_call: TRBJ2-1

cdr3_aa: CASSFGRDRGRNEQFF
v_call: TRBV7-8
j_call: TRBJ2-1

cdr3_aa: CSVEGGLASDTQYF
v_call: TRBV29-1
j_call: TRBJ2-3

cdr3_aa: CSASVDVNTEAFF
v_call: TRBV20-1
j_call: TRBJ1-1

cdr3_aa: CASLVAGELFF
v_call: TRBV2
j_call: TRBJ2-2

cdr3_aa: CASSFRLAGGPINEQFF
v_call: TRBV3-1
j_call: TRBJ2-1

cdr3_aa: CASGYNSDVYNSPLHF
v_call: TRBV2
j_call: TRBJ1-6

cdr3_aa: CASSELTGEYGYTF
v_call: TRBV9
j_call: TRBJ1-2

cdr3_aa: CASSYSTGFSYGYTF
v_call: TRBV6-5
j_call: TRBJ1-2

cdr3_aa: CATSGGGNEQFF
v_call: TRBV15
j_call: TRBJ2-1

cdr3_aa: CASSQDQRAGELFF
v_call: TRBV4-2
j_call: TRBJ2-2

cdr3_aa: CASSPGLAADEQYF
v_call: TRBV6-1
j_call: TRBJ2-7

cdr3_aa: CSVGGGLGTEAFF
v_call: TRBV29-1
j_call: TRBJ1-1

cdr3_aa: CASSESREAGELFF
v_call: TRBV10-2
j_call: TRBJ2-2